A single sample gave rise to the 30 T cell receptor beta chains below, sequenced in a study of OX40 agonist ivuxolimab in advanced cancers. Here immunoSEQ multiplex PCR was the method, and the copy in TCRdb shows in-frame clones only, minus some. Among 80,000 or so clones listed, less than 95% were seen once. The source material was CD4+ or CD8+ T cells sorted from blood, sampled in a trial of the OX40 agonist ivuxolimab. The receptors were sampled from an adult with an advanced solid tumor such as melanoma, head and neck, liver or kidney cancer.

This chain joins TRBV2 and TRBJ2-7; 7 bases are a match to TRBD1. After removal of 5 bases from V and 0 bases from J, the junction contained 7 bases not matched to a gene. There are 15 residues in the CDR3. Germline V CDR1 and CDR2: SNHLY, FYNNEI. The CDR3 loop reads CASSPDRVSSYEQYF. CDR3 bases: TGTGCCAGCAGTCCTGACAGGGTTTCCTCCTACGAGCAGTACTTC.

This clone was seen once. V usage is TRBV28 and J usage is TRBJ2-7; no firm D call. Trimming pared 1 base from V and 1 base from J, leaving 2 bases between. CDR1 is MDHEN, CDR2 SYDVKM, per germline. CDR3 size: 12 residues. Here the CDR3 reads CASSLLSYEQYF. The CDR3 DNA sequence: TGTGCCAGCAGTTTATTGTCCTACGAGCAGTACTTC.

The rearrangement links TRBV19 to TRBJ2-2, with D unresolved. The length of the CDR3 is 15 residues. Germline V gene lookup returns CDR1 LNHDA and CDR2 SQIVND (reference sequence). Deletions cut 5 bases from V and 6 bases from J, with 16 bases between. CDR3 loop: CASSPGIVMSGELFF. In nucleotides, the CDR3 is TGTGCCAGTAGTCCCGGTATCGTGATGTCCGGGGAGCTGTTTTTT.

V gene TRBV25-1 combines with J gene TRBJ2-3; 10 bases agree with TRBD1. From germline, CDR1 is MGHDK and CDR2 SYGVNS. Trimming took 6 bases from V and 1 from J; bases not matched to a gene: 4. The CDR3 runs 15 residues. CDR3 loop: CASRGDRGRTDTQYF. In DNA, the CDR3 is TGTGCCAGCAGAGGGGACAGGGGACGCACAGATACGCAGTATTTT.

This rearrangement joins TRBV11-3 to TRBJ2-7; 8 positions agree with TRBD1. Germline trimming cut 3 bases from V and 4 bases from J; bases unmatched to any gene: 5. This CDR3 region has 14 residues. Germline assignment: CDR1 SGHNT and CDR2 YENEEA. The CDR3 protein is CASSFGTGRYEQYF. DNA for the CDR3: TGTGCCAGCAGCTTTGGGACAGGTCGGTACGAGCAGTACTTC.

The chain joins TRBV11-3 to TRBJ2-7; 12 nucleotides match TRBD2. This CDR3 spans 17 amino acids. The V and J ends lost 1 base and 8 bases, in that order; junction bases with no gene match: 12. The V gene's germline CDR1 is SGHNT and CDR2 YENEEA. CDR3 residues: CASSLASTSGGFSKQYF. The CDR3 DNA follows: TGTGCCAGCAGCTTAGCCAGTACTAGCGGGGGGTTCTCAAAGCAGTACTTC.

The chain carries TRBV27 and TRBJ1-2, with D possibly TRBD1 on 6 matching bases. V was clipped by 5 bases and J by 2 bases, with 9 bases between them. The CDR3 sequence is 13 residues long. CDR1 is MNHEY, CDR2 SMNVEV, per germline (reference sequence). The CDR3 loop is CASSGQGNYGYTF. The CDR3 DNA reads TGTGCCAGCAGTGGGCAGGGGAACTATGGCTACACCTTC.

For the CDR3, the DNA is TGTGCCAGCAGCTTGGTGACTCATAGTTACGATTGGCAGTACTTC. Protein product: CASSLVTHSYDWQYF. The V gene is TRBV5-6, the J gene TRBJ2-7; no clear D. The CDR3 is made up of 15 amino acids. Trimming took off 0 bases at V and 9 bases at J, with 19 bases between the two ends. Germline values: CDR1 SGHDT, CDR2 YYEEEE.

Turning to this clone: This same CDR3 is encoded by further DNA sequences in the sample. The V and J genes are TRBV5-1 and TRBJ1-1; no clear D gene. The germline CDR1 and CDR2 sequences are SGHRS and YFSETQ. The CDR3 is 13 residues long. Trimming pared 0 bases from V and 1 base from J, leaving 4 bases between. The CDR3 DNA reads TGCGCCAGCAGCTTGGAGGCGAACACTGAAGCTTTCTTT. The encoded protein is CASSLEANTEAFF.

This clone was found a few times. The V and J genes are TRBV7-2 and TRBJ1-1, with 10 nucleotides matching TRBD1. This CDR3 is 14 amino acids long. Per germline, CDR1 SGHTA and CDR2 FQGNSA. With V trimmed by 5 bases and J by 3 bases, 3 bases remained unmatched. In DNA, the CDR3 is TGTGCCAGCAGCCTGGGACAGGGGTACACTGAAGCTTTCTTT. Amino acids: CASSLGQGYTEAFF. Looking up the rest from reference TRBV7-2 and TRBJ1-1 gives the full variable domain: GAGVSQSPSNKVTEKGKDVELRCDPISGHTALYWYRQSLGQGLEFLIYFQGNSAPDKSGLPSDRFSAERTGGSVSTLTIQRTQQEDSAVYLCASSLGQGYTEAFFGQGTRLTVV.

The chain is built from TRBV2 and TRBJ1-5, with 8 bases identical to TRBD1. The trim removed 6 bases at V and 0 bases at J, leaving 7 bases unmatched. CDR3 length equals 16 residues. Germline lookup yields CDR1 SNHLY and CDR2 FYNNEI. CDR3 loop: CASSPGQDYSNQPQHF. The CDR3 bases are TGTGCCAGCAGCCCGGGACAGGACTATAGCAATCAGCCCCAGCATTTT.

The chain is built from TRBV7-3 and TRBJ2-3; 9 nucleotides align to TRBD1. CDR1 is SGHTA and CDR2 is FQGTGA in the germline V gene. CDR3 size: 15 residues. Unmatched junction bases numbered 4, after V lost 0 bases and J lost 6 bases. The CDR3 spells CASSLTGQGTDTQYF. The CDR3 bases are TGTGCCAGCAGCTTAACGGGACAGGGTACGGATACGCAGTATTTT.

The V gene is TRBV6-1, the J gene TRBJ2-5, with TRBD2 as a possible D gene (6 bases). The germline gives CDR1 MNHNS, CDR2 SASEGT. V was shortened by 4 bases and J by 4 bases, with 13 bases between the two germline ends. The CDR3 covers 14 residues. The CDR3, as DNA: TGTGCCAGCAGTGCCGGTTGGCGGGGAGAGACCCAGTACTTC. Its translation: CASSAGWRGETQYF.

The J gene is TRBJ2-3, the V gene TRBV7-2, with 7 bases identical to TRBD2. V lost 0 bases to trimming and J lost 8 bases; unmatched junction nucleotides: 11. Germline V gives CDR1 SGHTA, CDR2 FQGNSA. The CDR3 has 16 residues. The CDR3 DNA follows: TGTGCCAGCAGCTTAGCGGGAGGGCCTAGTTCAGGTACGCAGTATTTT. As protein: CASSLAGGPSSGTQYF.

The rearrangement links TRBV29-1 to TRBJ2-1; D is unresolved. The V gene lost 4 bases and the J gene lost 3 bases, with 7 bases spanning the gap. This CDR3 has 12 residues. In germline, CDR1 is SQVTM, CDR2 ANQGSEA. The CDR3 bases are TGCAGCGTTGCGGAAATCTACAATGAGCAGTTCTTC. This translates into CSVAEIYNEQFF.

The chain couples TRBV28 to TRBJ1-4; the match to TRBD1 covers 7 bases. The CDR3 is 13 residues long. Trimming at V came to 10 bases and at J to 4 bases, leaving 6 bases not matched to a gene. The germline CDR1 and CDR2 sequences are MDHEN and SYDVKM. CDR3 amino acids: CATRRGHNEKLFF. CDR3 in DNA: TGTGCCACCCGGAGGGGGCATAATGAAAAACTGTTTTTT.

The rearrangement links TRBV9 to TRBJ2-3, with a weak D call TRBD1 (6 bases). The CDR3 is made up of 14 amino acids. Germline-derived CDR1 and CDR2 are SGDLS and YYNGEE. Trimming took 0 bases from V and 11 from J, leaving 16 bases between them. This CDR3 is CASSVVDRTLVQYF. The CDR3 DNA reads TGTGCCAGCAGCGTAGTGGACAGAACCCTGGTGCAGTATTTT.

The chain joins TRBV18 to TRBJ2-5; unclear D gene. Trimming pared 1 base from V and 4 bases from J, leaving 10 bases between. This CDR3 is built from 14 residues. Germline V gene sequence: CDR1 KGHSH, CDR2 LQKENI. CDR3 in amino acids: CASSPQTPRETQYF. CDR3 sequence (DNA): TGTGCCAGCTCACCACAGACTCCTCGAGAGACCCAGTACTTC.

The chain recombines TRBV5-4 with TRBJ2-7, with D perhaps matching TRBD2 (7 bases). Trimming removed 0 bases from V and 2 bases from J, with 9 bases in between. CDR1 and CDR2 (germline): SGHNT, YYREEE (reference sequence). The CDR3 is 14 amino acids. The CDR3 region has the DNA TGTGCCAGCAGCTTGGCGCGGGGGCCCTACGAGCAGTACTTC. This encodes CASSLARGPYEQYF.

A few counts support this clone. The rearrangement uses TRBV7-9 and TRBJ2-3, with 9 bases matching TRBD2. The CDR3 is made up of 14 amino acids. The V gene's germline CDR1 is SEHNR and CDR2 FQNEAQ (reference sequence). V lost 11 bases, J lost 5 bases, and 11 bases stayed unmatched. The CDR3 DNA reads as TGTGCCGTAAACAGGCGGGAGGGACGAGATACGCAGTATTTT. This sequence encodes CAVNRREGRDTQYF.

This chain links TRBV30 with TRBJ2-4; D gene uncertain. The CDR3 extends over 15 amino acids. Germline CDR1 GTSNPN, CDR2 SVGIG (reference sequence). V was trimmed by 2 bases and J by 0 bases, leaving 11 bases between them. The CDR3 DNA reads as TGTGCCTGGAGTACCAGACGCCTAGCCAAAAACATTCAGTACTTC. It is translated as CAWSTRRLAKNIQYF. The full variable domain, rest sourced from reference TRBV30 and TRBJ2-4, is SQTIHQWPATLVQPVGSPLSLECTVEGTSNPNLYWYRQAAGRGLQLLFYSVGIGQISSEVPQNLSASRPQDRQFILSSKKLLLSDSGFYLCAWSTRRLAKNIQYFGAGTRLSVL.

DNA of the CDR3: TGTGCCAGCAGCTCCCTATCCGGGACAGCGAACACCGGGGAGCTGTTTTTT. Its translation is CASSSLSGTANTGELFF. The chain links TRBV5-6 to TRBJ2-2, with TRBD1 matching 7 bases. CDR3 length: 17 residues. CDR1 is SGHDT, CDR2 YYEEEE, per germline. With 3 bases clipped from V and 0 bases from J, the junction kept 8 bases outside the gene matches.

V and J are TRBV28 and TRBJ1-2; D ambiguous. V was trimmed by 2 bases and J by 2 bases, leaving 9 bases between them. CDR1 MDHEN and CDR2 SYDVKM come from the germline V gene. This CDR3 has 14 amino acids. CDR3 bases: TGTGCCAGCAGTTTAGTGGGCAGAAACTATGGCTACACCTTC. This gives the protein CASSLVGRNYGYTF.

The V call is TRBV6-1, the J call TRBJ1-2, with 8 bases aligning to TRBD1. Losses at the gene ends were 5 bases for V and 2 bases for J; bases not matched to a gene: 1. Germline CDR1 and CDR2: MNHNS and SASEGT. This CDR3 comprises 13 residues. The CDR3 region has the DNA TGTGCCAGCAGTCGACAGGGGAACTATGGCTACACCTTC. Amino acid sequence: CASSRQGNYGYTF.

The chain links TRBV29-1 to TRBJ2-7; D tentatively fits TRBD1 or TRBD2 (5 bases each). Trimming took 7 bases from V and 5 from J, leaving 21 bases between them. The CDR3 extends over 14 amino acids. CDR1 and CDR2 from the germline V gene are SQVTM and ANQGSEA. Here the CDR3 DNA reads TGCAGCGGCTCCCAGGGAGATGGCCTCCACGAGCAGTACTTC. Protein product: CSGSQGDGLHEQYF.

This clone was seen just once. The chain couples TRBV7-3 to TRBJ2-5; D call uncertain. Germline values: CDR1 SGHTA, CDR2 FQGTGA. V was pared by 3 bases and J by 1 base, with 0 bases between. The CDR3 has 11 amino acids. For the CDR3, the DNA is TGTGCCAGCAGCTTCCAAGAGACCCAGTACTTC. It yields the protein CASSFQETQYF. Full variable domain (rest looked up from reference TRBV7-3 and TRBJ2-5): GAGVSQTPSNKVTEKGKYVELRCDPISGHTALYWYRQSLGQGPEFLIYFQGTGAADDSGLPNDRFFAVRPEGSVSTLKIQRTERGDSAVYLCASSFQETQYFGPGTRLLVL.

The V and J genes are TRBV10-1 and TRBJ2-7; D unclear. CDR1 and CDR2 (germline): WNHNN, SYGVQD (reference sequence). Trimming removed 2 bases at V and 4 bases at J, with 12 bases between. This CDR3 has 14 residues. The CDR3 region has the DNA TGCGCCAGCAGTGAGGGCCCCAAGGGATACGAGCAGTACTTC. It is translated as CASSEGPKGYEQYF.

CDR3 bases: TGCGCCAGCAGCCAAGGCGGGTACTCCTACAATGAGCAGTTCTTC. It encodes CASSQGGYSYNEQFF. The V and J genes are TRBV4-1 and TRBJ2-1; the D gene is possibly TRBD2 (5 bases). CDR1 and CDR2 from the germline V gene are MGHRA and YSYEKL. The CDR3 sequence is 15 residues long. V gave up 1 base and J gave up 0 bases, with 7 bases separating them.

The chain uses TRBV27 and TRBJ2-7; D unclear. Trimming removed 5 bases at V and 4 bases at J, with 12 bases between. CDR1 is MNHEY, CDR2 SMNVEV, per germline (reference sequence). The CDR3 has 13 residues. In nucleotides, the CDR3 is TGTGCCAGCAGTCAATATGGAAGGTACGAGCAGTACTTC. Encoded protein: CASSQYGRYEQYF.

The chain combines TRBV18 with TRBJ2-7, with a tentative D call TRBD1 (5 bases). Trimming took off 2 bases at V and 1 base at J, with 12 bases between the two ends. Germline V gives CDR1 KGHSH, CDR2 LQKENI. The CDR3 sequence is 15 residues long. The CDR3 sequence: CASSPARDSSYEQYF. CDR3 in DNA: TGTGCCAGCTCACCAGCTCGAGACAGTTCCTACGAGCAGTACTTC. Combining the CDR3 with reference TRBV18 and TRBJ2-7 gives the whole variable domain NAGVMQNPRHLVRRRGQEARLRCSPMKGHSHVYWYRQLPEEGLKFMVYLQKENIIDESGMPKERFSAEFPKEGPSILRIQQVVRGDSAAYFCASSPARDSSYEQYFGPGTRLTVT.